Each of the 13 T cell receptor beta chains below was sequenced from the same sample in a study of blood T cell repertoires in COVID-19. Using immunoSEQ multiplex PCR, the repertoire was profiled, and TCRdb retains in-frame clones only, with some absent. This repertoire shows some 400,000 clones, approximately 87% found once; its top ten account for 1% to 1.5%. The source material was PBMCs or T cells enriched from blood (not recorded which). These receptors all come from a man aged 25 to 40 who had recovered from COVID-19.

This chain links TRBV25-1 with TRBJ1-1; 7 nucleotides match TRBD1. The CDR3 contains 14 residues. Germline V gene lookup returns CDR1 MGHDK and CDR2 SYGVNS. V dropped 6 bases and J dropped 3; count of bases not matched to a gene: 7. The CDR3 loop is CASRQTGYDTEAFF. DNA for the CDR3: TGTGCCAGCAGACAGACAGGGTACGACACTGAAGCTTTCTTT.

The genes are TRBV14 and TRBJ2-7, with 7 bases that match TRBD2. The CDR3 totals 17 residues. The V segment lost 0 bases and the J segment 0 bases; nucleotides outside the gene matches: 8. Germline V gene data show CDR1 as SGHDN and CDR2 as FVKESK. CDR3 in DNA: TGTGCCAGCAGCCAAGATAGCGGGCAGGTCAGCTCCTACGAGCAGTACTTC. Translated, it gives CASSQDSGQVSSYEQYF.

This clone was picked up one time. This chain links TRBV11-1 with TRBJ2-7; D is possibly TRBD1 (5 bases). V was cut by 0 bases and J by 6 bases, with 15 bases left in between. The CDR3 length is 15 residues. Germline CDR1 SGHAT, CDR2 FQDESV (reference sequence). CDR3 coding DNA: TGTGCCAGCAGCTTAGCAGGGGTCCCAGGTGGCGAGCAGTACTTC. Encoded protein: CASSLAGVPGGEQYF.

CDR3 sequence reads: CASSMRASGEKLFF. The CDR3 coding sequence is TGTGCCAGCAGTATGAGGGCTTCGGGTGAAAAACTGTTTTTT. The chain employs TRBV27 and TRBJ1-4; D is uncertain. Germline-derived CDR1 and CDR2 are MNHEY and SMNVEV (reference sequence). The CDR3 covers 14 residues. V was shortened by 5 bases and J by 7 bases, with 14 bases between the two germline ends.

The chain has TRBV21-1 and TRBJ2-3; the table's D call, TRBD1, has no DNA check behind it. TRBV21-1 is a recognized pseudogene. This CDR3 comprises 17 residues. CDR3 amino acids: CASNLRPGHPGTDTQYF. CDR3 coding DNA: TGTGCCAGCAACCTCAGACCGGGACACCCTGGCACAGATACGCAGTATTTT.

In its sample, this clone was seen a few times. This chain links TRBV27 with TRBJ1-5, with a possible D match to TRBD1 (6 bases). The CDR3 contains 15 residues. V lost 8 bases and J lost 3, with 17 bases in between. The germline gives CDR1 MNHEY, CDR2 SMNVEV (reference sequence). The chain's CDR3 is CASGRSTGPNQPQHF. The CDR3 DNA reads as TGTGCCAGCGGCCGTTCGACAGGCCCCAATCAGCCCCAGCATTTT.

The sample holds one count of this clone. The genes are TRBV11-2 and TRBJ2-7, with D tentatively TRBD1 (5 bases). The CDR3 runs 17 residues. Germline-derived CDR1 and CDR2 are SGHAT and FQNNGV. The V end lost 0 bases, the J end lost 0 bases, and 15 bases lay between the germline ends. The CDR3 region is CASSLDPRQSSSYEQYF. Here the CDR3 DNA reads TGTGCCAGCAGCTTAGATCCCCGACAGTCTAGCTCCTACGAGCAGTACTTC. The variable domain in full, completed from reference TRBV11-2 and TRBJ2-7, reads EAGVAQSPRYKIIEKRQSVAFWCNPISGHATLYWYQQILGQGPKLLIQFQNNGVVDDSQLPKDRFSAERLKGVDSTLKIQPAKLEDSAVYLCASSLDPRQSSSYEQYFGPGTRLTVT.

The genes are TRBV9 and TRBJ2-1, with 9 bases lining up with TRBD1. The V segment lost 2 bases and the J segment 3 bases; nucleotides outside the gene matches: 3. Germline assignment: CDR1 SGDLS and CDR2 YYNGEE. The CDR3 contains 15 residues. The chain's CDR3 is CASSVDRGFYNEQFF. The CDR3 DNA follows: TGTGCCAGCAGCGTGGACAGGGGATTCTACAATGAGCAGTTCTTC.

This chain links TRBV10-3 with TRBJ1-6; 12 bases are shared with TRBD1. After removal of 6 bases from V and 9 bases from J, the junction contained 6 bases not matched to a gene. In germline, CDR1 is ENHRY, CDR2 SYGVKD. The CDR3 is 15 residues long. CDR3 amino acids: CAIRPGTGGGSPLHF. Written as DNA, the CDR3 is TGTGCCATCAGGCCTGGGACAGGGGGCGGTTCACCCCTCCACTTT.

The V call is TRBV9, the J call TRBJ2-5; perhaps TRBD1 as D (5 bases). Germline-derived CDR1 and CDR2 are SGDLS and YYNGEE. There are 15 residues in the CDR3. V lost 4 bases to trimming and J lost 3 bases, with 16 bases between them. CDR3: CASSPRQTFKETQYF. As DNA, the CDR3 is TGTGCCAGCAGCCCCCGACAGACCTTTAAAGAGACCCAGTACTTC.

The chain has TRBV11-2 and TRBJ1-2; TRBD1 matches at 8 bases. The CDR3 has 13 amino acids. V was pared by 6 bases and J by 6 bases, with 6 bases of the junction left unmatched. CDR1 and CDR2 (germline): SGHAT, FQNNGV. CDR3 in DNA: TGTGCCAGCAGTGCGGGCAGGGGGCATGGCTACACCTTC. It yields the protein CASSAGRGHGYTF.

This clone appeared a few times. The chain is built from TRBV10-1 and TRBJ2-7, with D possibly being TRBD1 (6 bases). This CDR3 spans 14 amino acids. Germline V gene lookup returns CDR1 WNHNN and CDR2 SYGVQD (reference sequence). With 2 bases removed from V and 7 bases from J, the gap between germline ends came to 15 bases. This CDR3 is CASSEAQGSREQYF. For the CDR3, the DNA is TGCGCCAGCAGTGAGGCTCAGGGGTCCCGAGAGCAGTACTTC.

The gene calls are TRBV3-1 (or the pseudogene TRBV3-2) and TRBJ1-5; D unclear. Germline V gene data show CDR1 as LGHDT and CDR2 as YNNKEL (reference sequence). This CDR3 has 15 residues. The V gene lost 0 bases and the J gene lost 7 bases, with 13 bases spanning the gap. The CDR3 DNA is TGTGCCAGCAGCCAAGACGCCTCCGCTCGGCAGCCCCAGCATTTT. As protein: CASSQDASARQPQHF.